One T cell receptor (beta chain) is described in this entry. Original processing methods: Reference gene primer amplification yielded estimated nucleated cell counts. Method: immunoSEQ multiplex PCR; TCRdb's copy keeps in-frame clones and lacks some. The V and J calls and clone size are taken from that table; D and trimming were inferred from the DNA. The profile covers around 130,000 clones, with 85% to 90% appearing a single time and approximately 27% taken by the ten largest. The CDR3 totals 16 residues. The V gene's germline CDR1 is SGHTA and CDR2 FQGNSA. The V gene lost 2 bases and the J gene lost 4 bases, with 16 bases spanning the gap. This entry comes from a study of blood T cell repertoires in COVID-19. Study in general: Material from acute and convalescent COVID-19 was sourced from the United States, Italy and Spain. From T cells, B-cell-depleted T cells, or PBMCs came the material, which was cDNA or gDNA.

The chain joins TRBV7-2 to TRBJ2-3; D is uncertain. This receptor was obtained from a man between 65 and 85 years old with active or convalescent COVID-19. What was sequenced was peripheral blood. The CDR3 DNA follows: TGTGCCAGCAGCTTAATGGGTGCGGTTTTCGCAGATACGCAGTATTTT. Translating gives CASSLMGAVFADTQYF.